These T cell receptor beta chains were read from a single sample in a study of shared clonotypes between healthy human individuals. Sequencing was performed with immunoSEQ multiplex PCR; in TCRdb, only in-frame clones are kept and a portion is missing. The table includes under 2.5 million clones, about nine tenths detected once. Input material: naive CD4+ T cells from PBMCs. The origin of the receptors is a man between 18 and 35 years old in good health. Some clones in this sample may be carry-over from other donors' samples. Both conserved end residues are part of each CDR3. Fields, in order: V gene, clone size, D gene, J gene, CDR3 protein, CDR3 DNA. D genes are given only for firm matches. The size field is filled for only some rows; it gives once, few, many or a size class.

>TRBV29-1|-|TRBD2|TRBJ2-3
CSVRTSGTSTDTQYF
TGCAGCGTTAGGACTAGCGGGACTAGCACAGATACGCAGTATTTT
>TRBV7-2|-|-|TRBJ2-7
CASSGGGRAYEQYF
TGTGCCAGCAGCGGGGGGGGCAGGGCCTACGAGCAGTACTTC
>TRBV19|-|TRBD1|TRBJ1-3
CASRDRGLISGNTIYF
TGTGCCAGTAGGGACAGGGGGCTGATCTCTGGAAACACCATATATTTT
>TRBV28|few|-|TRBJ1-4
CASSDQHGNEKLFF
TGTGCCAGCAGTGACCAACACGGAAATGAAAAACTGTTTTTT
>TRBV14|-|-|TRBJ2-1
CASSLTTYNEQFF
TGTGCCAGCAGCCTCACAACCTACAATGAGCAGTTCTTC
>TRBV6-4|-|-|TRBJ1-5
CASSEGWGGNQPQHF
TGTGCCAGCAGTGAAGGTTGGGGTGGCAATCAGCCCCAGCATTTT
>TRBV30|-|-|TRBJ2-3
CAWRRWGSSGADTQYF
TGTGCCTGGAGGCGGTGGGGGTCCTCCGGCGCAGATACGCAGTATTTT
>TRBV9|-|-|TRBJ1-1
CASSAGGTEAFF
TGTGCCAGCAGCGCCGGGGGGACTGAAGCTTTCTTT
>TRBV6-5|-|-|TRBJ1-3
CASTPGNPNTIYF
TGTGCCAGCACCCCGGGAAACCCAAACACCATATATTTT
>TRBV28|-|-|TRBJ2-7
CASNRNREGNGGYEQYF
TGTGCCAGCAACAGGAATAGGGAAGGGAACGGTGGGTACGAGCAGTACTTC
>TRBV2|-|-|TRBJ2-1
CASSPGLSNEQFF
TGTGCCAGCAGTCCAGGGCTTTCCAATGAGCAGTTCTTC
>TRBV29-1|-|TRBD1|TRBJ1-2
CSVGGQGSGYTF
TGCAGCGTTGGGGGACAGGGCTCGGGCTACACCTTC
>TRBV7-2|-|TRBD2|TRBJ2-1
CASSSLAGRYNEQFF
TGTGCCAGCAGCTCACTAGCGGGTCGATACAATGAGCAGTTCTTC
>TRBV4-2|once|TRBD2|TRBJ2-5
CASSQGGSSGRARETQYF
TGTGCCAGCAGCCAAGGCGGGTCCTCCGGGAGGGCCAGGGAGACCCAGTACTTC
>TRBV11-2|-|-|TRBJ2-3
CASSFRDTQYF
TGTGCCAGCAGCTTTCGGGATACGCAGTATTTT
>TRBV6-1|-|-|TRBJ2-5
CASGWGQVQETQYF
TGTGCCAGCGGGTGGGGGCAGGTCCAAGAGACCCAGTACTTC
>TRBV10-3|-|-|TRBJ2-5
CAISEGTPETQYF
TGTGCCATCAGTGAAGGGACTCCAGAGACCCAGTACTTC
>TRBV6-5|-|-|TRBJ1-1
CASSSRTTNTEAFF
TGTGCCAGCAGTTCACGGACAACGAACACTGAAGCTTTCTTT
>TRBV9|-|TRBD1|TRBJ1-2
CASSARTGENYGYTF
TGTGCCAGCAGCGCGAGGACAGGGGAGAACTATGGCTACACCTTC
>TRBV7-9|-|-|TRBJ1-2
CASGGTLANYGYTF
TGTGCCAGTGGGGGGACCCTCGCCAACTATGGCTACACCTTC